The 32 T cell receptor beta chains listed next were all sequenced from one sample in a study of blood T cell repertoires in COVID-19. Generated by immunoSEQ multiplex PCR, the TCRdb table keeps only in-frame clones and is missing some. The sample shows about 150,000 clones, approximately 80% of them seen only once. Sample: peripheral blood. The receptors derive from a human donor in a cohort sampled during active COVID-19.

The DNA of the CDR3 is TGCGCCAGCAGCGAACTAGCGGGGACTGAGCAGTTCTTC. Protein: CASSELAGTEQFF. The chain uses TRBV5-1 and TRBJ2-1; 10 bases are shared with TRBD2. Germline values: CDR1 SGHRS, CDR2 YFSETQ. The CDR3 is made up of 13 amino acids. Losses at the gene ends were 4 bases for V and 9 bases for J; bases not matched to a gene: 4.

This rearrangement joins TRBV4-3 to TRBJ1-3; TRBD1 agrees at 8 bases. The CDR3 is 14 amino acids. Germline assignment: CDR1 LGHNA and CDR2 YSLEER. V shed 4 bases and J 3 bases; nucleotides not matched to a gene: 2. The DNA for the CDR3 is TGCGCCAGCAGCCCAGGGGGCGGTGGAAACACCATATATTTT. It yields the protein CASSPGGGGNTIYF.

This chain links TRBV6-5 with TRBJ1-1, with 8 bases fitting TRBD1. The CDR3 has 14 residues. V was clipped by 7 bases and J by 1 base; unmatched bases: 5. Germline-derived CDR1 and CDR2 are MNHEY and SVGAGI. CDR3 DNA: TGTGCCAGCACTACCGGACAGGGGAACACTGAAGCTTTCTTT. Amino acid sequence: CASTTGQGNTEAFF.

V is TRBV7-2 and J is TRBJ1-2; D ambiguous. The CDR3 has 13 amino acids. Per the germline V gene, CDR1 is SGHTA and CDR2 is FQGNSA. The V and J ends lost 1 base and 6 bases respectively, with 9 bases between them. The CDR3 sequence is CASSLVREDGYTF. For the CDR3, the DNA is TGTGCCAGCAGCTTAGTTAGAGAAGATGGCTACACCTTC.

The V gene is TRBV9, the J gene TRBJ1-5; 7 bases align to TRBD1. The V gene end was trimmed by 1 base and the J gene end by 7 bases; junction bases not matched to a gene: 5. Germline values: CDR1 SGDLS, CDR2 YYNGEE. There are 14 residues in the CDR3. The CDR3 sequence is CASSVKGTDQPQHF. CDR3 coding DNA: TGTGCCAGCAGCGTAAAGGGGACAGACCAGCCCCAGCATTTT. Filled out from reference TRBV9 and TRBJ1-5, the complete variable domain reads DSGVTQTPKHLITATGQRVTLRCSPRSGDLSVYWYQQSLDQGLQFLIQYYNGEERAKGNILERFSAQQFPDLHSELNLSSLELGDSALYFCASSVKGTDQPQHFGDGTRLSIL.

This sequence joins TRBV12-3 or TRBV12-4 and TRBJ1-2; 10 bases align to TRBD1. The V segment lost 6 bases and the J segment 6 bases; nucleotides outside the gene matches: 4. The CDR3 has 13 amino acids. The CDR3 loop reads CASSPGTGDGYTF. As DNA, the CDR3 is TGTGCCAGCAGCCCGGGGACAGGGGATGGCTACACCTTC.

This clone was found once. This chain joins TRBV28 and TRBJ1-2, with unresolved D. Germline loops: CDR1 MDHEN, CDR2 SYDVKM. The germline V and J ends were trimmed by 1 base and 8 bases, with 17 bases remaining between them. The CDR3 length is 15 residues. DNA for the CDR3: TGTGCCAGCAGTTTATTCTACGAACGCGGCAGCGGCTACACCTTC. This codes for CASSLFYERGSGYTF.

This chain connects TRBV5-4 to TRBJ2-3, with D perhaps TRBD2 (5 bases). Trimming left V 4 bases short and J 2 bases short, with 14 bases between. The CDR3 extends over 15 amino acids. Germline V lookup: CDR1 SGHNT, CDR2 YYREEE (reference sequence). The CDR3 spells CASSAKPGNTDTQYF. The CDR3 DNA follows: TGTGCCAGCAGCGCCAAGCCGGGGAACACAGATACGCAGTATTTT.

The chain recombines TRBV7-2 with TRBJ1-2; D unresolved. The V gene lost 5 bases and the J gene lost 7 bases, with 11 bases spanning the gap. CDR3 length: 12 amino acids. Germline V gives CDR1 SGHTA, CDR2 FQGNSA. CDR3 protein: CASSQTGFGYTF. DNA of the CDR3: TGTGCCAGCAGCCAGACGGGGTTTGGCTACACCTTC.

V and J are TRBV9 and TRBJ2-1, with D possibly TRBD1 on 6 matching bases. Germline assignment: CDR1 SGDLS and CDR2 YYNGEE. This CDR3 is 16 amino acids long. Trimming left V 0 bases short and J 1 base short, with 11 bases between. CDR3 nucleotide sequence: TGTGCCAGCAGCGTAGGGCAGGGGTTTTCCTACAATGAGCAGTTCTTC. It encodes CASSVGQGFSYNEQFF.

On this clone: The same CDR3 arises from other DNA sequences in this sample as well. The V and J genes are TRBV27 and TRBJ2-7, with a possible D match to TRBD1 (6 bases). The CDR3 is 15 amino acids. From germline, CDR1 is MNHEY and CDR2 SMNVEV (reference sequence). The V end lost 3 bases, the J end lost 0 bases, and 12 bases lay between the germline ends. The DNA for the CDR3 is TGTGCCAGCAGTTTGTATCCAGGGGCCTCCTACGAGCAGTACTTC. Translating it yields CASSLYPGASYEQYF.

This chain uses TRBV15 with TRBJ2-6; D gene uncertain. This CDR3 region has 13 residues. The germline V and J ends were trimmed by 6 bases and 1 base, with 4 bases remaining between them. Germline V gene sequence: CDR1 LNHNV, CDR2 YYDKDF (reference sequence). The CDR3 is CATRLSGANVLTF. Written as DNA, the CDR3 is TGTGCCACCAGGCTATCTGGGGCCAACGTCCTGACTTTC.

This chain joins TRBV10-3 and TRBJ2-6; TRBD1 matches 8 bases. This CDR3 spans 16 amino acids. The trim removed 5 bases at V and 2 bases at J, leaving 5 bases unmatched. Germline V gene lookup returns CDR1 ENHRY and CDR2 SYGVKD. CDR3 DNA sequence: TGTGCCATCAGTCTGCAGGGGGCCACTGGGGCCAACGTCCTGACTTTC. It translates to CAISLQGATGANVLTF.

This clone was recorded at least ten times. The chain couples TRBV5-6 to TRBJ2-4; D is perhaps TRBD2 (5 bases). The CDR3 consists of 16 residues. The germline gives CDR1 SGHDT, CDR2 YYEEEE. Between the trimmed V and J ends, which lost 3 bases and 0 bases, there was a span of 13 bases. CDR3 nucleotide sequence: TGTGCCAGCAGCTGGGCGTGGAGGCTAGCCAAAAACATTCAGTACTTC. Its translation: CASSWAWRLAKNIQYF. The full variable domain, in which reference TRBV5-6 and TRBJ2-4 provide the parts outside the CDR3, is DAGVTQSPTHLIKTRGQQVTLRCSPKSGHDTVSWYQQALGQGPQFIFQYYEEEERQRGNFPDRFSGHQFPNYSSELNVNALLLGDSALYLCASSWAWRLAKNIQYFGAGTRLSVL.

V is TRBV3-1 (or the pseudogene TRBV3-2) and J is TRBJ2-3, with 8 bases that match TRBD2. CDR1 and CDR2 from the germline V gene are LGHDT and YNNKEL (reference sequence). Germline trimming cut 3 bases from V and 2 bases from J; bases unmatched to any gene: 4. CDR3 length: 15 amino acids. For the CDR3, the DNA is TGTGCCAGCAGCCACCGCGGGGGGCACACAGATACGCAGTATTTT. Its protein is CASSHRGGHTDTQYF.

Only a few counts were recorded for this clone. The chain is built from TRBV12-3 or TRBV12-4 and TRBJ1-3; the D gene is possibly TRBD1 (6 bases). The V and J ends lost 7 bases and 3 bases respectively, with 10 bases between them. There are 13 residues in the CDR3. This chain's CDR3 is CASTRGSGNTIYF. The CDR3 region has the DNA TGTGCCAGCACCAGGGGTAGTGGAAACACCATATATTTT.

This clone has only one observation. V gene TRBV7-2 combines with J gene TRBJ1-1; 9 nucleotides line up with TRBD1. The ends lost 5 bases at V and 4 bases at J; junction bases unmatched: 8. The CDR3 is 15 amino acids. Germline loops: CDR1 SGHTA, CDR2 FQGNSA. In DNA, the CDR3 is TGTGCCAGCAGCAAGGACAGGGGTAGCGTCACTGAAGCTTTCTTT. This codes for CASSKDRGSVTEAFF.

The V gene is TRBV11-3, the J gene TRBJ1-2; D is ambiguous. V was trimmed by 1 base and J by 4 bases, leaving 19 bases between them. In germline, CDR1 is SGHNT, CDR2 YENEEA. CDR3 length: 17 amino acids. CDR3 region: CASSLVSGKDSPYGYTF. The CDR3 coding sequence is TGTGCCAGCAGCTTAGTCTCGGGAAAGGATTCGCCCTATGGCTACACCTTC.

V and J are TRBV28 and TRBJ1-1, with D unclear. The V gene's germline CDR1 is MDHEN and CDR2 SYDVKM. The CDR3 loop spans 14 amino acids. Deletions cut 7 bases from V and 1 base from J, with 13 bases between. The CDR3 reads CASTHPHRNTEAFF. DNA of the CDR3: TGTGCCAGCACCCACCCCCACAGGAACACTGAAGCTTTCTTT.

The gene calls are TRBV18 and TRBJ2-7; D is perhaps TRBD2 (6 bases). The germline V gene encodes CDR1 KGHSH and CDR2 LQKENI. V lost 3 bases to trimming and J lost 4 bases, with 13 bases between them. This CDR3 region has 14 residues. The CDR3 sequence is CASSPFGGEYEQYF. Here the CDR3 DNA reads TGTGCCAGCTCACCGTTCGGCGGGGAATACGAGCAGTACTTC.

The chain employs TRBV2 and TRBJ1-1; 7 bases fit TRBD1. Germline CDR1 is SNHLY and CDR2 is FYNNEI. Trimming cost V 6 bases and J 8 bases; bases outside gene matches: 0. This CDR3 is built from 10 residues. This CDR3 is CASRGGEAFF. DNA for the CDR3: TGTGCCAGCAGAGGGGGCGAAGCTTTCTTT. The variable domain in full, completed from reference TRBV2 and TRBJ1-1, reads EPEVTQTPSHQVTQMGQEVILRCVPISNHLYFYWYRQILGQKVEFLVSFYNNEISEKSEIFDDQFSVERPDGSNFTLKIRSTKLEDSAMYFCASRGGEAFFGQGTRLTVV.

The chain carries TRBV18 and TRBJ1-2, with D uncertain. The V end lost 1 base, the J end lost 0 bases, and 12 bases lay between the germline ends. The germline CDR1 and CDR2 sequences are KGHSH and LQKENI. This CDR3 comprises 16 residues. CDR3 nucleotides: TGTGCCAGCTCACCACGTTTTGAGGGATCTAACTATGGCTACACCTTC. Residues: CASSPRFEGSNYGYTF.

The chain has TRBV19 and TRBJ2-2; a possible D gene is TRBD2 (5 bases). The CDR3 extends over 12 amino acids. The germline gives CDR1 LNHDA, CDR2 SQIVND (reference sequence). The V end lost 6 bases, the J end lost 7 bases, and 9 bases lay between the germline ends. CDR3 protein: CASRRAGGELFF. CDR3 DNA sequence: TGTGCCAGTAGGAGGGCCGGCGGGGAGCTGTTTTTT. Supplemented by reference TRBV19 and TRBJ2-2, the full variable domain reads DGGITQSPKYLFRKEGQNVTLSCEQNLNHDAMYWYRQDPGQGLRLIYYSQIVNDFQKGDIAEGYSVSREKKESFPLTVTSAQKNPTAFYLCASRRAGGELFFGEGSRLTVL.

V and J are TRBV3-1 (or the pseudogene TRBV3-2) and TRBJ2-3; 10 bases are shared with TRBD2. V shed 4 bases and J 2 bases; nucleotides not matched to a gene: 3. This CDR3 region has 15 residues. In germline, CDR1 is LGHDT, CDR2 YNNKEL (reference sequence). CDR3 DNA sequence: TGTGCCAGCAGCCGGACTAGCGGAAACACAGATACGCAGTATTTT. Translating gives CASSRTSGNTDTQYF.

The rearrangement joins TRBV19 to TRBJ1-6; the D gene is possibly TRBD1 (5 bases). V lost 3 bases, J lost 0 bases, and 9 bases lay in between. This CDR3 region has 16 residues. Looked up from germline, CDR1 is LNHDA and CDR2 is SQIVND (reference sequence). CDR3 nucleotide sequence: TGTGCCAGTAGTATGGGGGGGGTCTCCTATAATTCACCCCTCCACTTT. Residues: CASSMGGVSYNSPLHF.

The chain recombines TRBV5-1 with TRBJ1-6; the D is unclear. V was cut by 2 bases and J by 0 bases, with 6 bases left in between. Germline V gives CDR1 SGHRS, CDR2 YFSETQ. The CDR3 is 15 amino acids. As DNA, the CDR3 is TGCGCCAGCAGCTTAACGAGCTCCTATAATTCACCCCTCCACTTT. It is translated as CASSLTSSYNSPLHF.

The chain joins TRBV5-4 to TRBJ2-1, with 14 bases identical to TRBD2. The CDR3 totals 16 residues. The germline V gene encodes CDR1 SGHNT and CDR2 YYREEE (reference sequence). The V gene end was trimmed by 3 bases and the J gene end by 10 bases; junction bases not matched to a gene: 9. CDR3 nucleotides: TGTGCCAGCAGCTGGGGTGGGACTAGCGGGGGAAAGGAGCAGTTCTTC. This gives the protein CASSWGGTSGGKEQFF.

This clone was recorded only once. V is TRBV28 and J is TRBJ2-7, with D perhaps matching TRBD2 (6 bases). V was shortened by 5 bases and J by 6 bases, with 17 bases between the two germline ends. This CDR3 has 14 amino acids. Germline V gives CDR1 MDHEN, CDR2 SYDVKM. The CDR3 reads CASSPSEPASEQYF. In nucleotides, the CDR3 is TGTGCCAGCAGTCCTAGCGAGCCCGCTAGCGAGCAGTACTTC.

The chain joins TRBV9 to TRBJ2-7; TRBD1 matches 7 bases. This CDR3 comprises 14 residues. Unmatched junction bases numbered 8, after V lost 2 bases and J lost 6 bases. Germline CDR1 SGDLS, CDR2 YYNGEE. The CDR3: CASSVGTVSAEQYF. For the CDR3, the DNA is TGTGCCAGCAGCGTGGGGACAGTCTCGGCCGAGCAGTACTTC.

This clone is a singleton in its sample. The CDR3 here is CASSHRDSNEQFF. CDR3 nucleotide sequence: TGTGCCAGCAGTCACCGGGACAGCAATGAGCAGTTCTTC. This chain uses TRBV2 with TRBJ2-1, with 7 bases that match TRBD1. Trimming cost V 5 bases and J 6 bases; bases outside gene matches: 4. Per germline, CDR1 SNHLY and CDR2 FYNNEI. CDR3 length equals 13 residues.

The sample holds a few counts of this clone. J is TRBJ1-2 and V is TRBV6-2 or TRBV6-3; D is ambiguous. Germline CDR1 is MNHEY and CDR2 is SVGEGT. This CDR3 has 13 amino acids. V lost 6 bases to trimming and J lost 8 bases, with 16 bases between them. The CDR3 sequence is CASSPSSGFGYTF. DNA of the CDR3: TGTGCCAGCAGCCCTTCGTCGGGATTCGGCTACACCTTC.

The V call is TRBV5-1, the J call TRBJ1-3; 8 bases agree with TRBD1. V dropped 4 bases and J dropped 3; count of bases not matched to a gene: 6. There are 15 residues in the CDR3. Germline CDR1 reads SGHRS; CDR2 reads YFSETQ. The CDR3 nucleotides read TGCGCCAGCAGCACCGGGACAGGCAGTGGAAACACCATATATTTT. Translating gives CASSTGTGSGNTIYF.